This T cell receptor (beta chain) was obtained from a study of shared clonotypes between healthy human individuals. The donors were adults (healthy and HIV-negative) with no recent acute infections or vaccinations. Clones were sequenced by immunoSEQ multiplex PCR, and TCRdb holds only the in-frame ones, with some missing. The sample contains about 1.1 million clones, 70% to 80% of which appear only once. Specimen: memory CD4+ T cells from PBMCs. Indicated subset: CD45RA-negative fraction. The TCR was taken from a man younger than 35 in good health. Some clones in this sample may be carry-over from other donors' samples.

CDR3 amino acids: CASSRDTGGVGGYTF. The CDR3 nucleotides read TGCGCCAGCAGCAGAGATACAGGGGGCGTAGGTGGCTACACCTTC. V usage is TRBV5-1 and J usage is TRBJ1-2; 9 bases line up with TRBD1. Germline V gene lookup returns CDR1 SGHRS and CDR2 YFSETQ. The J segment lost 7 bases and the V segment lost 4 bases, leaving 11 bases of the junction unmatched. There are 15 residues in the CDR3.